This is a list of T cell receptor beta chains from one sample in a study of blood T cell repertoires in COVID-19. This table comes from immunoSEQ multiplex PCR, and its TCRdb copy is limited to in-frame clones, with some not included. The profile covers 150,000 to 200,000 clones, with around three quarters appearing a single time and roughly 8.3% taken by the ten largest. Sample: peripheral blood. The receptors originated from a man aged 55 to 70 with acute or convalescent COVID-19. Both conserved end residues are part of each CDR3. The D gene is left open where the match is weak. Part of the rows lack a size; the others show once, few, many or a class for expanded clones.

j_gene	d_gene	abundance	v_gene	CDR3nt	CDR3aa
TRBJ2-6	.	.	TRBV7-6	TGTGCCAGCAGCCCCGTAACGGCTGGGGCCAACGTCCTGACTTTC	CASSPVTAGANVLTF
TRBJ2-7	.	.	TRBV12-3/TRBV12-4	TGTGCCAGCAGTCCCGGACAGCGCTACGAGCAGTACTTC	CASSPGQRYEQYF
TRBJ2-1	TRBD2	few	TRBV7-9	TGTGCCAGCACCAAAGCGGGGGGTGGGAATGAGCAGTTCTTC	CASTKAGGGNEQFF
TRBJ2-1	TRBD2	.	TRBV5-4	TGTGCCAGCAGCCAAGACTATAAGAGCGGGGGCCTCGACAATGAGCAGTTCTTC	CASSQDYKSGGLDNEQFF
TRBJ2-1	TRBD2	.	TRBV5-1	TGCGCCAGCAGCTTGGCCGCTGGACTAGCGTATGAGCAGTTCTTC	CASSLAAGLAYEQFF
TRBJ1-6	.	.	TRBV7-9	TGTGCCAGCAGTCGGGTCGACGGATATAATTCACCCCTCCACTTT	CASSRVDGYNSPLHF
TRBJ1-2	TRBD1	.	TRBV12-3/TRBV12-4	TGTGCCAGCAGTTCGGGACAGTACTATGGCTACACCTTC	CASSSGQYYGYTF
TRBJ2-5	.	.	TRBV3-1/TRBV3-2	TGTGCCAGCAGCCATGCCCCGGGAGTCCAAGAGACCCAGTACTTC	CASSHAPGVQETQYF
TRBJ2-3	.	few	TRBV2	TGTGCCAGCAGTATTCGGACTAGCACAGATACGCAGTATTTT	CASSIRTSTDTQYF
TRBJ1-4	.	.	TRBV3-1/TRBV3-2	TGTGCCAGCAGCCCGACGGGGGGGGCTAATGAAAAACTGTTTTTT	CASSPTGGANEKLFF